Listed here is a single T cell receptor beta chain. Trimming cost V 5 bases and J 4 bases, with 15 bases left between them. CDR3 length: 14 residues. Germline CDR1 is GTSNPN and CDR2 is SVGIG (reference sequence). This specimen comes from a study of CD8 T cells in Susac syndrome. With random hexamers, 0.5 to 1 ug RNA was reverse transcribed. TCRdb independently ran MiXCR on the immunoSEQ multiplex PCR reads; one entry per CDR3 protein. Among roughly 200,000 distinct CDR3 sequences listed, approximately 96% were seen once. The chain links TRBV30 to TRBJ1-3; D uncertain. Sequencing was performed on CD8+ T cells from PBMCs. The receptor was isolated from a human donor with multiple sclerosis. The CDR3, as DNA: TGTGCCTGGGGTATTTACACCTCCGGAAACACCATATATTTT. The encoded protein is CAWGIYTSGNTIYF.